This TCR beta chain is from a study of blood T cell repertoires in COVID-19. About the study: Acute and convalescent COVID-19 samples came from the United States, Italy and Spain. The cDNA or gDNA used as material had been derived from T cells, B-cell-depleted T cells, or PBMCs.

Produced via immunoSEQ multiplex PCR; TCRdb's table is partial and in-frame only. The table shows a few hundred thousand clones, with 65% to 85% occurring only once. Trimming cost V 10 bases and J 2 bases, with 11 bases left between them. There are 13 residues in the CDR3. In germline, CDR1 is MNHEY, CDR2 SVGAGI. The sample was peripheral blood. The V gene is TRBV6-5, the J gene TRBJ2-2; maybe TRBD2 (5 bases). This clonotype was obtained from a woman aged 40-49 years who had recovered from COVID-19. The CDR3 spells CAIWELNTGELFF. CDR3 DNA sequence: TGTGCCATTTGGGAGTTAAACACCGGGGAGCTGTTTTTT.